Shown below are 30 T cell receptor beta chains from a single sample sequenced in a study of cytomegalovirus exposure and HLA in healthy donors. Profiled with immunoSEQ multiplex PCR; TCRdb holds only in-frame clones, not every one. The repertoire holds about 220,000 clones, 75% to 95% seen once, with roughly 1% in the top ten. The sample was PBMCs. These receptors came from a young woman in good health and CMV-seronegative.

The V and J genes are TRBV12-5 and TRBJ1-5, with D unclear. Germline loops: CDR1 LGHNT, CDR2 FRNRAP. V was clipped by 7 bases and J by 5 bases, with 9 bases between them. This CDR3 spans 12 amino acids. The CDR3 region is CASASPYQPQHF. CDR3 in DNA: TGTGCTAGTGCCTCCCCCTATCAGCCCCAGCATTTT.

As DNA, the CDR3 is TGTGCCTGGAGCCCCAGGGGAGCTAATGAAAAACTGTTTTTT. It yields the protein CAWSPRGANEKLFF. The chain combines TRBV30 with TRBJ1-4, with D perhaps matching TRBD1 (6 bases). Germline CDR1 and CDR2: GTSNPN and SVGIG (reference sequence). The ends were cut back, 3 bases at V and 3 bases at J, with 11 bases in the middle. The CDR3 loop spans 14 amino acids.

This clone has more than one count but fewer than ten. This chain uses TRBV6-4 with TRBJ2-3; 8 bases align to TRBD2. Trimming at V came to 3 bases and at J to 4 bases, leaving 6 bases not matched to a gene. Germline CDR1 MRHNA, CDR2 SNTAGT. CDR3 length: 15 amino acids. CDR3: CASSEGSGGADTQYF. The CDR3 coding sequence is TGTGCCAGCAGTGAAGGGAGCGGGGGAGCAGATACGCAGTATTTT.

This clone is a singleton in its sample. Here the CDR3 reads CSVYRGGEAFF. The DNA for the CDR3 is TGCAGCGTTTACAGAGGGGGTGAAGCTTTCTTT. The rearrangement joins TRBV29-1 to TRBJ1-1; possibly TRBD1 for D (6 bases). V gave up 5 bases and J gave up 7 bases, with 11 bases separating them. The CDR3 extends over 11 amino acids. The germline V gene has CDR1 SQVTM and CDR2 ANQGSEA.

This sequence joins TRBV29-1 and TRBJ2-7, with TRBD2 identical over 11 bases. CDR1 SQVTM and CDR2 ANQGSEA come from the germline V gene. V lost 4 bases to trimming and J lost 0 bases; unmatched junction nucleotides: 2. This CDR3 contains 14 residues. The CDR3 DNA is TGCAGCGTTGGGACTAGCGGGCCCTCCTACGAGCAGTACTTC. This translates into CSVGTSGPSYEQYF.

The chain has TRBV14 and TRBJ1-1, with TRBD1 as a possible D gene (5 bases). The V end was cut by 5 bases, the J end by 3 bases, with 22 bases between. Germline CDR1 reads SGHDN; CDR2 reads FVKESK. The CDR3 sequence is 17 residues long. Written as DNA, the CDR3 is TGTGCCAGCAGCGCAACGGATTGGGGCACGGACGACACTGAAGCTTTCTTT. Amino acid sequence: CASSATDWGTDDTEAFF.

The V call is TRBV18, the J call TRBJ2-3, with TRBD2 identical over 10 bases. This CDR3 has 16 residues. V gave up 10 bases and J gave up 1 base; unmatched junction bases: 11. Germline lookup yields CDR1 KGHSH and CDR2 LQKENI. Written as DNA, the CDR3 is TGTGCCACCCCCACAGCGGGAGGGCGAGGCACAGATACGCAGTATTTT. Its translation is CATPTAGGRGTDTQYF.

This chain uses TRBV15 with TRBJ1-1; D unresolved. CDR3 length: 14 amino acids. The V and J ends lost 1 base and 10 bases respectively, with 16 bases between them. Germline values: CDR1 LNHNV, CDR2 YYDKDF (reference sequence). This chain's CDR3 is CATSRVVQAGRAFF. In nucleotides, the CDR3 is TGTGCCACCAGCAGAGTGGTTCAGGCGGGGAGAGCTTTCTTT.

This rearrangement joins TRBV19 to TRBJ1-2; possibly TRBD1 for D (6 bases). The CDR3 runs to 13 residues. Germline CDR1 LNHDA, CDR2 SQIVND (reference sequence). V shed 6 bases and J shed 8 bases, with 16 bases lying between them. CDR3 loop: CASSEGVRGGYTF. In nucleotides, the CDR3 is TGTGCCAGTAGCGAGGGGGTACGGGGAGGCTACACCTTC.

V usage is TRBV30 and J usage is TRBJ2-1, with D possibly TRBD1 on 5 matching bases. This CDR3 contains 15 residues. Germline CDR1 reads GTSNPN; CDR2 reads SVGIG (reference sequence). V gave up 0 bases and J gave up 5 bases, with 14 bases separating them. The CDR3 DNA sequence: TGTGCCTGGAGTGTTAACACCGGCAGGGACAATGAGCAGTTCTTC. This gives the protein CAWSVNTGRDNEQFF.

The V call is TRBV2, the J call TRBJ1-2; D unclear. This CDR3 comprises 13 residues. Trimming took off 7 bases at V and 7 bases at J, with 16 bases between the two ends. Germline V lookup: CDR1 SNHLY, CDR2 FYNNEI. CDR3 nucleotide sequence: TGTGCCAGCAATCAGTGGGAGGATAGTGGCTACACCTTC. It is translated as CASNQWEDSGYTF.

The chain uses TRBV6-6 and TRBJ1-2; D unclear. This CDR3 region has 14 residues. V was clipped by 8 bases and J by 4 bases, with 17 bases between them. Germline lookup yields CDR1 MNHNY and CDR2 SVGAGI (reference sequence). Here the CDR3 DNA reads TGTGCCAGCTTAGAGACATCCCCGAGCTATGGCTACACCTTC. As protein: CASLETSPSYGYTF.

The count of this clone is one. This rearrangement joins TRBV5-1 to TRBJ2-7; tentatively, D is TRBD2 (6 bases). This CDR3 contains 13 residues. Trimming pared 4 bases from V and 3 bases from J, leaving 11 bases between. The germline V gene has CDR1 SGHRS and CDR2 YFSETQ. CDR3 DNA: TGCGCCAGCAGCCTTAGCGGCAACTACGAGCAGTACTTC. It is translated as CASSLSGNYEQYF.

The gene calls are TRBV27 and TRBJ2-3; 8 nucleotides line up with TRBD2. Germline V gene sequence: CDR1 MNHEY, CDR2 SMNVEV (reference sequence). CDR3 size: 14 residues. V trimming: 7 bases; J trimming: 4 bases; junction bases outside the gene matches: 7. The CDR3, as DNA: TGTGCCAGCAATCGGGAGGGCCCGCCAGATACGCAGTATTTT. Translated, it gives CASNREGPPDTQYF.

The V gene is TRBV30, the J gene TRBJ1-6; maybe TRBD1 (6 bases). CDR1 is GTSNPN, CDR2 SVGIG, per germline (reference sequence). Trimming took off 2 bases at V and 6 bases at J, with 14 bases between the two ends. This CDR3 spans 15 amino acids. The CDR3 coding sequence is TGTGCCTGGAGTCGGACAGACACCTCTAATTCACCCCTCCACTTT. Encoded protein: CAWSRTDTSNSPLHF.

The chain recombines TRBV28 with TRBJ2-1, with D hard to call. Germline V lookup: CDR1 MDHEN, CDR2 SYDVKM. The CDR3 sequence is 14 residues long. Trimming pared 6 bases from V and 4 bases from J, leaving 13 bases between. CDR3 amino acids: CASSELASYNEQFF. DNA of the CDR3: TGTGCCAGCAGCGAGCTCGCATCATACAATGAGCAGTTCTTC.

CDR3 in DNA: TGCGCCAGCAGCTTGGGATCTAGCGGGAGCTACGAGCAGTACTTC. It translates to CASSLGSSGSYEQYF. The chain employs TRBV5-1 and TRBJ2-7, with 10 bases fitting TRBD2. The CDR3 sequence is 15 residues long. J was trimmed by 3 bases and V by 0 bases; bases with no gene match: 3. Germline CDR1 SGHRS, CDR2 YFSETQ.

The genes are TRBV25-1 and TRBJ1-3, with TRBD1 as a possible D gene (5 bases). This CDR3 region has 15 residues. V lost 6 bases, J lost 4 bases, and 16 bases lay in between. Germline V CDR1 and CDR2: MGHDK, SYGVNS. In DNA form, the CDR3 reads TGTGCCAGCAGCGAAGCCAAAGGGGTCGGAAACACCATATATTTT. This translates into CASSEAKGVGNTIYF.

The chain couples TRBV6-6 to TRBJ2-1; TRBD2 agrees at 7 bases. The CDR3 covers 15 residues. Per germline, CDR1 MNHNY and CDR2 SVGAGI (reference sequence). J was trimmed by 7 bases and V by 5 bases; bases with no gene match: 11. In DNA, the CDR3 is TGTGCCAGCAGTCCCTTTGCGGGAGAAGGAAATGAGCAGTTCTTC. Translation gives CASSPFAGEGNEQFF.

The chain combines TRBV30 with TRBJ2-1; the match to TRBD2 covers 9 bases. V lost 3 bases to trimming and J lost 9 bases; unmatched junction nucleotides: 3. This CDR3 comprises 12 residues. Germline V gene data show CDR1 as GTSNPN and CDR2 as SVGIG (reference sequence). CDR3 protein: CAWRASGTEQFF. Written as DNA, the CDR3 is TGTGCCTGGAGGGCTAGCGGGACTGAGCAGTTCTTC.

This chain connects TRBV28 to TRBJ2-7; D unclear. Germline assignment: CDR1 MDHEN and CDR2 SYDVKM. This CDR3 region has 16 residues. The V end was cut by 2 bases, the J end by 0 bases, with 14 bases between. The CDR3 DNA is TGTGCCAGCAGTTTAGGTTCAGCGCGACCCTCCTACGAGCAGTACTTC. It translates to CASSLGSARPSYEQYF.

The gene calls are TRBV5-4 and TRBJ2-2; TRBD1 might be the D (6 bases). The CDR3 totals 15 residues. CDR1 SGHNT and CDR2 YYREEE come from the germline V gene (reference sequence). V was cut by 5 bases and J by 4 bases, with 15 bases left in between. The CDR3 bases are TGTGCCAGCAGTTTACAGGGAAGGGGCACCGGGGAGCTGTTTTTT. It translates to CASSLQGRGTGELFF.

The rearrangement uses TRBV5-1 and TRBJ2-3; 13 nucleotides line up with TRBD2. The germline gives CDR1 SGHRS, CDR2 YFSETQ. The V gene end was trimmed by 3 bases and the J gene end by 9 bases; junction bases not matched to a gene: 7. The CDR3 sequence is 15 residues long. The CDR3 DNA reads TGCGCCAGCAGCTCCGGACTAGCGGGAGCTGCGACGCAGTATTTT. It yields the protein CASSSGLAGAATQYF.

This clone was counted a few times. The V gene is TRBV6-6, the J gene TRBJ2-5; D uncertain. This CDR3 has 11 amino acids. From germline, CDR1 is MNHNY and CDR2 SVGAGI (reference sequence). With 8 bases removed from V and 5 bases from J, the gap between germline ends came to 9 bases. The CDR3 region is CASLSSETQYF. In DNA form, the CDR3 reads TGTGCCAGCCTATCTAGTGAGACCCAGTACTTC.

This chain uses TRBV5-1 with TRBJ2-3; possibly TRBD2 for D (5 bases). The CDR3 covers 14 residues. Germline V lookup: CDR1 SGHRS, CDR2 YFSETQ. Between the trimmed V and J ends, which lost 2 bases and 1 base, there was a span of 8 bases. The CDR3 nucleotides are TGCGCCAGCAGCTTTAGGCGGGGCACAGATACGCAGTATTTT. It encodes CASSFRRGTDTQYF.

The chain uses TRBV7-9 and TRBJ1-5; D might be TRBD1 (6 bases). Deletions cut 5 bases from V and 0 bases from J, with 11 bases between. This CDR3 is built from 15 residues. Germline CDR1 is SEHNR and CDR2 is FQNEAQ (reference sequence). The CDR3 DNA is TGTGCCAGCAGCCAGACAGGAGTTAGCAATCAGCCCCAGCATTTT. Translation: CASSQTGVSNQPQHF.

V and J are TRBV25-1 and TRBJ1-4, with D hard to call. The germline V and J ends were trimmed by 1 base and 1 base, with 10 bases remaining between them. The CDR3 sequence is 16 residues long. CDR1 MGHDK and CDR2 SYGVNS come from the germline V gene. The CDR3 DNA is TGTGCCAGCAGTGAATTGGGGAGGTTAACTAATGAAAAACTGTTTTTT. This gives the protein CASSELGRLTNEKLFF. The full variable domain, completed using reference TRBV25-1 and TRBJ1-4, is EADIYQTPRYLVIGTGKKITLECSQTMGHDKMYWYQQDPGMELHLIHYSYGVNSTEKGDLSSESTVSRIRTEHFPLTLESARPSHTSQYLCASSELGRLTNEKLFFGSGTQLSVL.

The J gene is TRBJ2-2, the V gene TRBV28; D uncertain. V gave up 6 bases and J gave up 7 bases, with 3 bases separating them. CDR1 is MDHEN, CDR2 SYDVKM, per germline. The CDR3 spans 10 residues. The CDR3 reads CASRSGELFF. In DNA form, the CDR3 reads TGTGCCAGCAGGAGCGGGGAGCTGTTTTTT.

V gene TRBV21-1 combines with J gene TRBJ2-7; the table's D call, TRBD1, was not checked against the DNA. TRBV21-1 is listed as a pseudogene. This CDR3 region has 14 residues. In nucleotides, the CDR3 is TGTGCCAGCAGCCCGCCAGGGGTCACCTACGAGCAGTACTTC. It specifies CASSPPGVTYEQYF.

This clone was picked up a small number of times. This chain joins TRBV2 and TRBJ2-5; TRBD1 matches at 8 bases. Germline CDR1 and CDR2: SNHLY and FYNNEI. The CDR3 loop spans 15 amino acids. V trimming: 8 bases; J trimming: 2 bases; junction bases outside the gene matches: 10. This CDR3 is CASYFDRGGQETQYF. The DNA for the CDR3 is TGTGCCAGCTACTTCGACAGGGGCGGGCAAGAGACCCAGTACTTC.